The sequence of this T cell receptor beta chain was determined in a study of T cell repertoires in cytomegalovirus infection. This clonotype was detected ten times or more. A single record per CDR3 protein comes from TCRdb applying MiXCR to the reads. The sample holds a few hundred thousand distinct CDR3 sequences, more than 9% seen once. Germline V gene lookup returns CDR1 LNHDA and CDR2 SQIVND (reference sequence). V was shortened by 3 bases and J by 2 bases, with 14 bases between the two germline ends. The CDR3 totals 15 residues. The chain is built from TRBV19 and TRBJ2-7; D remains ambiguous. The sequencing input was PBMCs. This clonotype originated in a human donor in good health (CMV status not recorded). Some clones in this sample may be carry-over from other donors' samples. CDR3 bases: TGTGCCAGTAGTATCGCGACATCGAATACCTACGAGCAGTACTTC. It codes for CASSIATSNTYEQYF.